The sequence of this T cell receptor beta chain was determined in a study of blood T cell repertoires in COVID-19. Study summary: Specimens from acute and convalescent COVID-19 originated in the United States, Italy and Spain. T cells, B-cell-depleted T cells, or PBMCs supplied cDNA or gDNA.

Repertoires were generated with immunoSEQ multiplex PCR, while TCRdb's copy carries only in-frame clones and drops some. The table includes hundreds of thousands of clones, 85% to 90% detected once. Researchers sorted participants into cohorts using their self-reported clinical history. Each recovered donor of Cohort 3 presented with two negative PCRs, clearance, or symptom resolution. The CDR3 consists of 16 residues. V lost 5 bases and J lost 4; bases outside the gene matches: 11. Germline assignment: CDR1 SGHVS and CDR2 FQNEAQ. This TCR was sampled from a man aged 25-45 years who had recovered from COVID-19. The chain uses TRBV7-8 and TRBJ2-3; 8 bases fit TRBD2. Sequencing input: PBMCs or T cells enriched from blood (not recorded which). CDR3 protein: CASSPGTRGGPDTQYF. DNA of the CDR3: TGTGCCAGCAGCCCAGGGACTAGAGGCGGGCCAGATACGCAGTATTTT.